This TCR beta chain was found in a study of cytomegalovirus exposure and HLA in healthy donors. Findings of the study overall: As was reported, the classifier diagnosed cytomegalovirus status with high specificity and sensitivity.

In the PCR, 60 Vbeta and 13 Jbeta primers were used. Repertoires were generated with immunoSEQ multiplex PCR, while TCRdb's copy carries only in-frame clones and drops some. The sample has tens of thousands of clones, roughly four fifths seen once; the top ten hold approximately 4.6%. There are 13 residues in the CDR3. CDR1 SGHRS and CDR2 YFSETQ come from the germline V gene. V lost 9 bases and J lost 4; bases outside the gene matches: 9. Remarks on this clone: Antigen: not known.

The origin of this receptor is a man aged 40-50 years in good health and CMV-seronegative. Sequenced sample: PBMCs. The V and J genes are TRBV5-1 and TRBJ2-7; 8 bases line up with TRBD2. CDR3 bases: TGCGCCACCCCGGAGAGCGGGAGATACGAGCAGTACTTC. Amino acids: CATPESGRYEQYF.